This T cell receptor (beta chain) appears in the sequencing data of a study of response to subunit inactivated influenza vaccine. Study conclusions and caveats: Each seasonal flu vaccination may recruit only limited new T cells, authors suggested.

TCRdb redid the calling of the RT-PCR reads with MiXCR, one entry per CDR3 protein. The sample has over 400,000 distinct CDR3 sequences, about 10% seen once. This CDR3 region has 14 residues. V was shortened by 1 base and J by 2 bases, with 6 bases between the two germline ends. The germline CDR1 and CDR2 sequences are SGHVS and FQNEAQ. This clonotype was seen at least ten times. Its antigen is not known. J is TRBJ1-3 and V is TRBV7-8, with D possibly matching TRBD1 (6 bases). The specimen comprised PBMCs from blood, sampled about 6 weeks after vaccination. This receptor was identified in a man aged 45 to 65 who received an inactivated influenza vaccine. The CDR3 sequence: CASSLGTAGNTIYF. CDR3 in DNA: TGTGCCAGCAGCTTAGGGACAGCTGGAAACACCATATATTTT.